Presented here are 9 T cell receptor beta chains from one specimen sequenced in a study of Graves' ophthalmopathy and Graves' hyperthyroidism. RNA transcripts provided the template for amplifying TCR beta CDR3 regions. HTBI primers primed a first-round RT-PCR, and a second-round multiplex PCR followed. From the multiplex PCR reads, TCRdb called clonotypes with MiXCR, one entry per CDR3 protein. The data show over a million distinct CDR3 sequences, approximately 35% seen once. Sequencing was done on a sample of peripheral blood or thyroid tissue (not recorded which). The receptors stem from an adult man with Graves' hyperthyroidism.

This clonotype came up many times. This chain connects TRBV7-2 to TRBJ2-2, with 9 bases identical to TRBD2. Germline lookup yields CDR1 SGHTA and CDR2 FQGNSA. The CDR3 has 16 residues. V was clipped by 3 bases and J by 1 base; unmatched bases: 3. CDR3: CASSLSAGGNTGELFF. The DNA for the CDR3 is TGTGCCAGCAGCTTGTCAGCGGGGGGGAACACCGGGGAGCTGTTTTTT.

This clonotype was seen only once. V gene TRBV28 combines with J gene TRBJ2-7; D might be TRBD1 (6 bases). This CDR3 region has 12 residues. V lost 4 bases and J lost 12, with 16 bases in between. Germline lookup yields CDR1 MDHEN and CDR2 SYDVKM. Here the CDR3 reads CASSSHGSGVYF. Written as DNA, the CDR3 is TGTGCCAGCAGTTCCCACGGGTCAGGGGTGTACTTC.

This chain joins TRBV5-1 and TRBJ2-2; TRBD1 matches 10 bases. J lost 4 bases, V lost 3 bases, and 15 bases had no gene match. The germline V gene has CDR1 SGHRS and CDR2 YFSETQ. The CDR3 has 19 residues. Here the CDR3 DNA reads TGCGCCAGCAGCTCCGCGCTTAGGCCGGGACAGGGGATCACCGGGGAGCTGTTTTTT. This sequence encodes CASSSALRPGQGITGELFF.

This chain joins TRBV7-2 and TRBJ2-7, with D perhaps TRBD1 (5 bases). There are 12 residues in the CDR3. Trimming stripped 5 bases from V and 7 bases from J, with 12 bases between. Per germline, CDR1 SGHTA and CDR2 FQGNSA. The CDR3 nucleotides are TGTGCCAGCAGCCCCCTGGACATAGAGCAGTACTTC. Translated, it gives CASSPLDIEQYF.

CDR3 sequence: CASFPPGTATNNSNQPQHF. The CDR3, as DNA: TGTGCCAGCTTCCCTCCGGGGACAGCCACCAATAATAGCAATCAGCCCCAGCATTTT. This rearrangement joins TRBV12-3 or TRBV12-4 to TRBJ1-5; 7 bases are a match to TRBD1. The CDR3 runs 19 residues. After removal of 8 bases from V and 0 bases from J, the junction contained 19 bases not matched to a gene.

In this sample, this clonotype turned up many times. V gene TRBV15 combines with J gene TRBJ1-2; D unresolved. The CDR3 sequence is 16 residues long. Trimming pared 0 bases from V and 7 bases from J, leaving 18 bases between. Germline loops: CDR1 LNHNV, CDR2 YYDKDF (reference sequence). The CDR3 DNA sequence: TGTGCCACCAGCAGAGAGATTGGGCTCCCGGCTAGTGGCTACACCTTC. It encodes CATSREIGLPASGYTF. Looking up the rest from reference TRBV15 and TRBJ1-2 gives the full variable domain: DAMVIQNPRYQVTQFGKPVTLSCSQTLNHNVMYWYQQKSSQAPKLLFHYYDKDFNNEADTPDNFQSRRPNTSFCFLDIRSPGLGDTAMYLCATSREIGLPASGYTFGSGTRLTVV.

This clonotype was recorded only once. The gene calls are TRBV27 and TRBJ2-7; 11 positions match TRBD2. The CDR3 has 14 amino acids. After removal of 7 bases from V and 2 bases from J, the junction contained 4 bases not matched to a gene. Germline CDR1 MNHEY, CDR2 SMNVEV (reference sequence). In DNA, the CDR3 is TGTGCCAGCACCGTAGCGGGAGGGCCCTACGAGCAGTACTTC. Translated, it gives CASTVAGGPYEQYF.

The chain uses TRBV12-3 or TRBV12-4 and TRBJ1-1, with 7 positions matching TRBD1. CDR3 length: 12 amino acids. V lost 6 bases, J lost 10 bases, and 8 bases stayed unmatched. The CDR3 loop reads CASRGQSRGAFF. CDR3 DNA sequence: TGTGCCAGCAGGGGACAGTCGCGGGGAGCTTTCTTT.

Many counts were recorded for this clonotype. The rearrangement joins TRBV25-1 to TRBJ1-6; TRBD1 matches at 12 bases. After removal of 3 bases from V and 7 bases from J, the junction contained 4 bases not matched to a gene. The CDR3 spans 16 residues. Germline CDR1 reads MGHDK; CDR2 reads SYGVNS. The CDR3 loop reads CASSDRDRGQNSPLHF. CDR3 in DNA: TGTGCCAGCAGTGACAGGGACAGGGGGCAAAATTCACCCCTCCACTTT. The variable domain in full, completed from reference TRBV25-1 and TRBJ1-6, reads EADIYQTPRYLVIGTGKKITLECSQTMGHDKMYWYQQDPGMELHLIHYSYGVNSTEKGDLSSESTVSRIRTEHFPLTLESARPSHTSQYLCASSDRDRGQNSPLHFGNGTRLTVT.